Shown below are 14 T cell receptor beta chains from a single sample sequenced in a study of T cell changes during pregnancy in multiple sclerosis. Only in-frame clones appear in the TCRdb table, and some are missing; sequencing was by immunoSEQ multiplex PCR. The sample yields roughly 23,000 clones, roughly 91% seen once. The sequencing here drew on CD8+ T cells from peripheral blood mononuclear cells, taken in the first trimester of pregnancy. These receptors came from a female donor with multiple sclerosis, enrolled in a pregnancy study.

The J gene is TRBJ1-3, the V gene TRBV4-2; 8 bases agree with TRBD1. This CDR3 contains 16 residues. The V and J ends lost 0 bases and 4 bases, in that order; junction bases with no gene match: 5. CDR1 is LGHNA and CDR2 is YNFKEQ in the germline V gene. CDR3 sequence reads: CASSQDRTGLGNTIYF. The CDR3 DNA reads TGTGCCAGCAGCCAAGACCGGACAGGGTTAGGAAACACCATATATTTT.

The chain is built from TRBV20-1 and TRBJ2-7, with D possibly TRBD1 on 6 matching bases. Looked up from germline, CDR1 is DFQATT and CDR2 is SNEGSKA (reference sequence). The V gene lost 6 bases and the J gene lost 3 bases, with 9 bases spanning the gap. The CDR3 spans 11 residues. CDR3 in amino acids: CSARDNYEQYF. The CDR3 DNA reads TGCAGTGCCAGGGACAACTACGAGCAGTACTTC.

This clone was picked up one time. The chain has TRBV7-3 and TRBJ1-4, with a weak D call TRBD1 (5 bases). Germline V gives CDR1 SGHTA, CDR2 FQGTGA. The V and J ends lost 6 bases and 4 bases respectively, with 15 bases between them. This CDR3 contains 15 residues. The CDR3 reads CASRHQGQRNEKLFF. The CDR3 DNA reads TGTGCCAGCAGGCATCAAGGACAACGTAATGAAAAACTGTTTTTT.

The sample holds a few counts of this clone. This rearrangement joins TRBV7-9 to TRBJ2-1, with D possibly TRBD1 on 5 matching bases. V lost 11 bases and J lost 9, with 11 bases in between. There are 10 residues in the CDR3. From germline, CDR1 is SEHNR and CDR2 FQNEAQ (reference sequence). CDR3 residues: CAGNRGEQFF. The CDR3 DNA is TGTGCCGGAAATAGGGGTGAGCAGTTCTTC.

This sequence joins TRBV7-9 and TRBJ2-1, with 7 bases that match TRBD2. V was clipped by 5 bases and J by 8 bases; unmatched bases: 12. CDR1 is SEHNR and CDR2 is FQNEAQ in the germline V gene (reference sequence). There are 15 residues in the CDR3. The CDR3 loop reads CASSTSTWGGDEQFF. CDR3 coding DNA: TGTGCCAGCAGCACCTCGACTTGGGGGGGGGATGAGCAGTTCTTC.

This clone was observed a single time. CDR3 sequence (DNA): TGTGCCAGCAGTGGAGTTGGTGGGACGCGGGACAGGGGATTATGGGAGCAGTACTTC. This gives the protein CASSGVGGTRDRGLWEQYF. The gene calls are TRBV28 and TRBJ2-7; 10 positions match TRBD1. Germline assignment: CDR1 MDHEN and CDR2 SYDVKM. The CDR3 is made up of 19 amino acids. Losses at the gene ends were 5 bases for V and 7 bases for J; bases not matched to a gene: 23.

The chain joins TRBV7-6 to TRBJ2-1; 9 positions agree with TRBD2. Per germline, CDR1 SGHVS and CDR2 FNYEAQ. J gave up 8 bases and V 5 bases, and 10 bases lay outside the gene matches. The CDR3 spans 15 residues. This CDR3 is CASSPGSSGAYEQFF. The CDR3 DNA reads as TGTGCCAGCAGCCCGGGCTCTAGCGGGGCCTATGAGCAGTTCTTC.

This CDR3 reads CASSLDLGRSATDTQYF. CDR3 DNA sequence: TGTGCCAGCAGCTTAGATCTGGGGCGATCCGCGACAGATACGCAGTATTTT. The chain links TRBV7-2 to TRBJ2-3; D perhaps matches TRBD1 (5 bases). Trimming pared 1 base from V and 3 bases from J, leaving 17 bases between. Germline values: CDR1 SGHTA, CDR2 FQGNSA. This CDR3 has 17 amino acids.

V usage is TRBV27 and J usage is TRBJ1-1, with D possibly matching TRBD1 (5 bases). Germline loops: CDR1 MNHEY, CDR2 SMNVEV (reference sequence). V was shortened by 3 bases and J by 2 bases, with 7 bases between the two germline ends. CDR3 size: 13 residues. CDR3 in amino acids: CASSFGGNTEAFF. CDR3 sequence (DNA): TGTGCCAGCAGTTTCGGGGGAAACACTGAAGCTTTCTTT.

This chain uses TRBV21-1 with TRBJ2-3; whether TRBD2, the table's D call, matches the DNA was not checked. TRBV21-1 is listed as a pseudogene. The CDR3 loop spans 15 amino acids. Here the CDR3 DNA reads TGTGCCAGCAGCAAAGCAGGAGATCGCGGAGATACGCAGTATTTT. Translated, it gives CASSKAGDRGDTQYF.

This clone was observed once. This chain joins TRBV19 and TRBJ2-7, with 9 nucleotides matching TRBD2. Germline loops: CDR1 LNHDA, CDR2 SQIVND (reference sequence). V lost 5 bases, J lost 7 bases, and 9 bases stayed unmatched. The CDR3 runs 14 residues. The DNA of the CDR3 is TGTGCCAGTAGTCCAGCGGGAGGCCGGGGAGAGCAGTACTTC. Its translation: CASSPAGGRGEQYF.

This rearrangement joins TRBV5-1 to TRBJ1-2, with D possibly TRBD1 on 6 matching bases. This CDR3 has 15 residues. Per germline, CDR1 SGHRS and CDR2 YFSETQ. Trimming took 4 bases from V and 3 from J, leaving 16 bases between them. The CDR3: CASSVTGIEYYGYTF. In DNA, the CDR3 is TGCGCCAGCAGCGTAACAGGGATAGAGTACTATGGCTACACCTTC.

CDR3 sequence reads: CASSHPRMSGRISYNEQFF. In nucleotides, the CDR3 is TGTGCCAGCAGCCATCCCCGGATGAGCGGGAGAATATCCTACAATGAGCAGTTCTTC. The rearrangement joins TRBV5-5 to TRBJ2-1, with 8 positions matching TRBD2. The CDR3 contains 19 residues. V lost 4 bases and J lost 1; bases outside the gene matches: 16. Germline V gives CDR1 SGHKS, CDR2 YYEKEE (reference sequence).

Written as DNA, the CDR3 is TGCGCCAGCAGCCACGCGGACAGTCGGCTATCCTATGGCTACACCTTC. Its translation: CASSHADSRLSYGYTF. The chain is built from TRBV4-1 and TRBJ1-2; D might be TRBD1 (6 bases). Looked up from germline, CDR1 is MGHRA and CDR2 is YSYEKL. CDR3 size: 16 residues. Trimming left V 3 bases short and J 4 bases short, with 18 bases between.